One and the same sample provided the 32 T cell receptor beta chains below, sequenced in a study of OX40 agonist ivuxolimab in advanced cancers. Clones were read by immunoSEQ multiplex PCR, and TCRdb kept only the in-frame ones, dropping some. The sample yields about 99,000 clones, roughly nine tenths seen once. The sequences come from CD4+ or CD8+ T cells sorted from blood, collected in a trial of the OX40 agonist ivuxolimab. The receptors were gathered from an adult with an advanced solid tumor such as melanoma, head and neck, liver or kidney cancer.

The V gene is TRBV19, the J gene TRBJ2-2; 12 nucleotides align to TRBD2. The CDR3 is made up of 19 amino acids. Looked up from germline, CDR1 is LNHDA and CDR2 is SQIVND (reference sequence). The V gene end was trimmed by 0 bases and the J gene end by 2 bases; junction bases not matched to a gene: 7. CDR3 region: CASSIEASGRALNTGELFF. The CDR3 nucleotides are TGTGCCAGTAGTATAGAAGCTAGCGGGAGGGCCTTAAACACCGGGGAGCTGTTTTTT.

The J gene is TRBJ2-3, the V gene TRBV11-2; no clear D gene. The CDR3 is 11 residues long. Trimming took off 4 bases at V and 6 bases at J, with 5 bases between the two ends. CDR1 is SGHAT, CDR2 FQNNGV, per germline. This CDR3 reads CASSSSDTQYF. The CDR3 DNA reads as TGTGCCAGCAGCTCCTCTGATACGCAGTATTTT.

The chain is built from TRBV7-3 and TRBJ2-2; a weak D match, TRBD2 (6 bases). This CDR3 contains 14 residues. Trimming cost V 5 bases and J 6 bases, with 13 bases left between them. From germline, CDR1 is SGHTA and CDR2 FQGTGA. The CDR3 region has the DNA TGTGCCAGCAGCCAAACCACGGGGGCCGGGGAGCTGTTTTTT. It is translated as CASSQTTGAGELFF.

The rearrangement joins TRBV7-2 to TRBJ2-1; 8 bases map to TRBD2. V dropped 5 bases and J dropped 2; count of bases not matched to a gene: 14. Germline assignment: CDR1 SGHTA and CDR2 FQGNSA. This CDR3 region has 18 residues. The CDR3 here is CASSVGVGSGLAYNEQFF. DNA of the CDR3: TGTGCCAGCAGCGTAGGGGTGGGATCGGGACTAGCCTACAATGAGCAGTTCTTC. Full variable domain (outside the CDR3, taken from reference TRBV7-2 and TRBJ2-1): GAGVSQSPSNKVTEKGKDVELRCDPISGHTALYWYRQSLGQGLEFLIYFQGNSAPDKSGLPSDRFSAERTGGSVSTLTIQRTQQEDSAVYLCASSVGVGSGLAYNEQFFGPGTRLTVL.

V usage is TRBV18 and J usage is TRBJ1-1; D uncertain. The CDR3 is 13 residues long. V was cut by 0 bases and J by 11 bases, with 13 bases left in between. Germline CDR1 and CDR2: KGHSH and LQKENI. The CDR3 DNA reads TGTGCCAGCTCACCACCGGGGAGGACTGGCGCTTTCTTT. It codes for CASSPPGRTGAFF.

J is TRBJ2-2 and V is TRBV9, with D perhaps TRBD1 (5 bases). Looked up from germline, CDR1 is SGDLS and CDR2 is YYNGEE. The CDR3 is 16 residues long. V was pared by 0 bases and J by 2 bases, with 11 bases between. The CDR3 region is CASSVAPGLNTGELFF. The CDR3 region has the DNA TGTGCCAGCAGCGTAGCTCCAGGGTTAAACACCGGGGAGCTGTTTTTT.

The chain recombines TRBV21-1 with TRBJ1-4; the table calls TRBD1, which could not be checked here. TRBV21-1 is a pseudogene segment. The CDR3 is made up of 14 amino acids. The CDR3 nucleotides read TGTGCCAGCAGCAAAAGACAGGGGGCATGTAAACTGTTTTTT. Protein: CASSKRQGACKLFF.

The V gene is TRBV19, the J gene TRBJ1-5; D is possibly TRBD1 (6 bases). This CDR3 region has 14 residues. V lost 5 bases, J lost 14 bases, and 22 bases lay in between. The germline CDR1 and CDR2 sequences are LNHDA and SQIVND (reference sequence). The CDR3 bases are TGTGCCAGTAGTGAGGGGGGAAGAGTTCTGCCGAAGCATTTT. Translating it yields CASSEGGRVLPKHF.

Details on this clone: Other nucleotide sequences in the sample specify the same CDR3. The chain's CDR3 is CASSPTAGGNTDTQYF. The CDR3, as DNA: TGTGCCAGCAGCCCCACGGCGGGAGGGAACACAGATACGCAGTATTTT. The V call is TRBV5-4, the J call TRBJ2-3; the match to TRBD2 covers 9 bases. V shed 4 bases and J 2 bases; nucleotides not matched to a gene: 8. CDR1 is SGHNT and CDR2 is YYREEE in the germline V gene (reference sequence). CDR3 size: 16 residues.

The chain combines TRBV5-4 with TRBJ2-5; tentatively, D is TRBD1 or TRBD2 (5 bases each). Trimming took 3 bases from V and 4 from J, leaving 10 bases between them. Germline CDR1 reads SGHNT; CDR2 reads YYREEE (reference sequence). The CDR3 extends over 13 amino acids. This chain's CDR3 is CASSSVGGETQYF. Written as DNA, the CDR3 is TGTGCCAGCAGCTCGGTTGGGGGAGAGACCCAGTACTTC. Using reference TRBV5-4 and TRBJ2-5 for the parts outside the CDR3, the full variable domain is ETGVTQSPTHLIKTRGQQVTLRCSSQSGHNTVSWYQQALGQGPQFIFQYYREEENGRGNFPPRFSGLQFPNYSSELNVNALELDDSALYLCASSSVGGETQYFGPGTRLLVL.

This chain connects TRBV29-1 to TRBJ2-7, with a tentative D call TRBD1 (6 bases). Germline CDR1 is SQVTM and CDR2 is ANQGSEA. The CDR3 has 11 residues. V was shortened by 7 bases and J by 3 bases, with 10 bases between the two germline ends. CDR3 in amino acids: CSAGQNYEQYF. In nucleotides, the CDR3 is TGCAGCGCCGGACAGAACTACGAGCAGTACTTC.

This clone appeared a single time. The chain recombines TRBV30 with TRBJ1-1; D is possibly TRBD1 (5 bases). The CDR3 runs 15 residues. Per germline, CDR1 GTSNPN and CDR2 SVGIG (reference sequence). V was shortened by 4 bases and J by 0 bases, with 15 bases between the two germline ends. DNA of the CDR3: TGTGCCTGGATTCCACGGGCCAGGGTGAACACTGAAGCTTTCTTT. As protein: CAWIPRARVNTEAFF.

The J gene is TRBJ1-4, the V gene TRBV6-1; no firm D call. Looked up from germline, CDR1 is MNHNS and CDR2 is SASEGT. This CDR3 has 15 residues. Trimming removed 4 bases at V and 0 bases at J, with 9 bases between. CDR3 DNA sequence: TGTGCCAGCAGTGGAGGTGGTGCAACTAATGAAAAACTGTTTTTT. It translates to CASSGGGATNEKLFF.

This chain links TRBV28 with TRBJ2-5, with 9 bases matching TRBD2. CDR1 MDHEN and CDR2 SYDVKM come from the germline V gene. Trimming at V came to 2 bases and at J to 5 bases, leaving 9 bases not matched to a gene. The CDR3 totals 16 residues. For the CDR3, the DNA is TGTGCCAGCAGTTTAGGAGCGGGAGGTCTCCAGGAGACCCAGTACTTC. Amino acids: CASSLGAGGLQETQYF.

The J gene is TRBJ2-3, the V gene TRBV5-1; D is undetermined. With 0 bases removed from V and 0 bases from J, the gap between germline ends came to 11 bases. The CDR3 contains 16 residues. In germline, CDR1 is SGHRS, CDR2 YFSETQ. The CDR3 is CASSLVPTASTDTQYF. The CDR3 DNA reads as TGCGCCAGCAGCTTGGTTCCGACCGCAAGCACAGATACGCAGTATTTT. Drawing the rest from reference TRBV5-1 and TRBJ2-3, the complete variable domain is KAGVTQTPRYLIKTRGQQVTLSCSPISGHRSVSWYQQTPGQGLQFLFEYFSETQRNKGNFPGRFSGRQFSNSRSEMNVSTLELGDSALYLCASSLVPTASTDTQYFGPGTRLTVL.

This rearrangement joins TRBV28 to TRBJ2-2; maybe TRBD1 (5 bases). Germline V gene lookup returns CDR1 MDHEN and CDR2 SYDVKM. The CDR3 runs to 15 residues. Between the trimmed V and J ends, which lost 6 bases and 4 bases, there was a span of 15 bases. The CDR3 DNA follows: TGTGCCAGCAGAAACCAACAGGTCAGCACCGGGGAGCTGTTTTTT. Encoded protein: CASRNQQVSTGELFF.

This chain uses TRBV28 with TRBJ1-5; TRBD1 is a possible D gene (6 bases). Germline V gene sequence: CDR1 MDHEN, CDR2 SYDVKM. There are 15 residues in the CDR3. V was clipped by 2 bases and J by 3 bases, with 11 bases between them. This CDR3 reads CASSLGGRSNQPQHF. The DNA of the CDR3 is TGTGCCAGCAGTTTAGGGGGCAGGTCCAATCAGCCCCAGCATTTT.

The chain recombines TRBV28 with TRBJ1-5, with a weak D call TRBD1 (6 bases). CDR1 is MDHEN and CDR2 is SYDVKM in the germline V gene. The ends were cut back, 4 bases at V and 0 bases at J, with 13 bases in the middle. The CDR3 length is 16 residues. The DNA for the CDR3 is TGTGCCAGCAGTTCACGGACAGATTATAGCAATCAGCCCCAGCATTTT. Residues: CASSSRTDYSNQPQHF.

The rearrangement links TRBV18 to TRBJ2-5; D gene uncertain. Trimming left V 3 bases short and J 3 bases short, with 11 bases between. The CDR3 contains 14 residues. Germline-derived CDR1 and CDR2 are KGHSH and LQKENI. The DNA of the CDR3 is TGTGCCAGCTCACCGTCTCACAGCAAAGAGACCCAGTACTTC. Protein: CASSPSHSKETQYF.

V gene TRBV28 combines with J gene TRBJ2-7, with 7 nucleotides matching TRBD2. Germline V gene data show CDR1 as MDHEN and CDR2 as SYDVKM. V trimming: 6 bases; J trimming: 5 bases; junction bases outside the gene matches: 13. This CDR3 contains 15 residues. This chain's CDR3 is CASSSTSALGDEQYF. The CDR3 DNA reads as TGTGCCAGCAGCTCTACTAGCGCCCTAGGCGACGAGCAGTACTTC.

This chain connects TRBV5-4 to TRBJ2-3; D remains unclear. The CDR3 loop spans 12 amino acids. V was trimmed by 0 bases and J by 4 bases, leaving 3 bases between them. Germline CDR1 is SGHNT and CDR2 is YYREEE (reference sequence). The CDR3 sequence: CASSLVADTQYF. The CDR3 nucleotides read TGTGCCAGCAGCTTGGTGGCAGATACGCAGTATTTT.

CDR3 amino acids: CASSLLSGSADTQYF. The DNA of the CDR3 is TGTGCCAGCAGCCTCCTTTCGGGATCCGCAGATACGCAGTATTTT. V gene TRBV27 combines with J gene TRBJ2-3; the D gene is possibly TRBD2 (5 bases). CDR1 and CDR2 from the germline V gene are MNHEY and SMNVEV (reference sequence). Trimming pared 6 bases from V and 4 bases from J, leaving 17 bases between. The length of the CDR3 is 15 residues.

The table lists this clone with a count of one. As DNA, the CDR3 is TGTGCCAGCAGCATGACTCTTCCGTTCAGGGAGACCCAGTACTTC. Translated: CASSMTLPFRETQYF. The genes are TRBV7-2 and TRBJ2-5; D ambiguous. V was pared by 5 bases and J by 5 bases, with 18 bases between. This CDR3 has 15 residues. CDR1 is SGHTA and CDR2 is FQGNSA in the germline V gene.

The chain is built from TRBV27 and TRBJ2-7, with 8 nucleotides matching TRBD2. CDR1 and CDR2 (germline): MNHEY, SMNVEV (reference sequence). Losses at the gene ends were 3 bases for V and 2 bases for J; bases not matched to a gene: 6. The CDR3 has 15 residues. CDR3: CASSFAPSGPYEQYF. The CDR3 DNA reads as TGTGCCAGCAGTTTTGCCCCTAGCGGGCCCTACGAGCAGTACTTC.

This clone was seen once. This chain connects TRBV5-4 to TRBJ2-5; either TRBD1 or TRBD2 may supply D (6 bases each). Trimming took 0 bases from V and 4 from J, leaving 10 bases between them. The CDR3 covers 14 residues. The germline gives CDR1 SGHNT, CDR2 YYREEE (reference sequence). The DNA for the CDR3 is TGTGCCAGCAGCTTGGCCGGGGGCCGAGAGACCCAGTACTTC. It specifies CASSLAGGRETQYF.

This clone has a handful of counts. CDR3 sequence reads: CASSQQTGDNEQFF. CDR3 sequence (DNA): TGCGCCAGCAGCCAGCAAACGGGAGACAATGAGCAGTTCTTC. The chain uses TRBV4-3 and TRBJ2-1; TRBD2 is a possible D gene (6 bases). There are 14 residues in the CDR3. V was trimmed by 3 bases and J by 5 bases, leaving 11 bases between them. Per germline, CDR1 LGHNA and CDR2 YSLEER.

This clone was counted between two and nine times. The chain combines TRBV10-1 with TRBJ2-5, with D perhaps matching TRBD1 or TRBD2 (5 bases each). The CDR3 contains 16 residues. Per germline, CDR1 WNHNN and CDR2 SYGVQD (reference sequence). Trimming pared 6 bases from V and 2 bases from J, leaving 19 bases between. The CDR3, as DNA: TGCGCCAGCAGGGGGACCGGACAAAGGACTCAAGAGACCCAGTACTTC. It translates to CASRGTGQRTQETQYF.

The genes are TRBV5-1 and TRBJ2-2; D remains unclear. The CDR3 has 15 amino acids. Germline V gene data show CDR1 as SGHRS and CDR2 as YFSETQ. Trimming removed 0 bases at V and 2 bases at J, with 8 bases between. CDR3 sequence (DNA): TGCGCCAGCAGCTTGGAACAGACAAACACCGGGGAGCTGTTTTTT. Encoded protein: CASSLEQTNTGELFF.

V usage is TRBV5-4 and J usage is TRBJ2-1; TRBD2 is a possible D gene (6 bases). V gave up 2 bases and J gave up 10 bases, with 19 bases separating them. Looked up from germline, CDR1 is SGHNT and CDR2 is YYREEE (reference sequence). The CDR3 sequence is 15 residues long. CDR3 coding DNA: TGTGCCAGCAGCTTATGGAGCGGAGCGGGTAGCGAGCAGTTCTTC. Residues: CASSLWSGAGSEQFF.

The V and J genes are TRBV4-3 and TRBJ2-1, with no clear D. V lost 0 bases, J lost 0 bases, and 9 bases lay in between. In germline, CDR1 is LGHNA, CDR2 YSLEER. The CDR3 length is 16 residues. This CDR3 is CASSQDLLSSYNEQFF. The CDR3 DNA reads TGCGCCAGCAGCCAAGATCTACTGAGCTCCTACAATGAGCAGTTCTTC.

The V gene is TRBV28, the J gene TRBJ2-5; no firm D call. Germline V gene sequence: CDR1 MDHEN, CDR2 SYDVKM. Trimming stripped 10 bases from V and 5 bases from J, with 11 bases between. The CDR3 sequence is 11 residues long. The CDR3 spells CATRALETQYF. The CDR3 coding sequence is TGTGCCACCCGGGCTTTGGAGACCCAGTACTTC.

This clone came up once. J is TRBJ2-1 and V is TRBV6-4; TRBD2 matches at 8 bases. The trim removed 2 bases at V and 7 bases at J, leaving 7 bases unmatched. This CDR3 spans 15 amino acids. Germline CDR1 is MRHNA and CDR2 is SNTAGT. DNA for the CDR3: TGTGCCAGCAGTGACCAAGCGGGAGTGGGAAATGAGCAGTTCTTC. This gives the protein CASSDQAGVGNEQFF.